The 9 T cell receptor beta chains listed next were all sequenced from one sample in a study of post-analysis software for immune sequencing data. Findings of the study overall: TRBV5-6, TRBV5-1 and TRBV20-1 were among 4 or 5 TRBV segments more frequent in patients than controls.

For these TCRs, the target antigens are not known. Sequencing libraries made from TCR beta cDNA carried unique molecular identifiers. Via MiXCR, TCRdb re-called the PCR reads, giving one row per CDR3 protein. The sample has hundreds of thousands of distinct CDR3 sequences; less than 35% are singletons. The material sequenced was blood. The receptors derive from a girl under 18 with multiple sclerosis.

This chain uses TRBV9 with TRBJ2-1, with D possibly TRBD2 on 7 matching bases. V was pared by 0 bases and J by 2 bases, with 12 bases between. The CDR3 has 16 amino acids. The V gene's germline CDR1 is SGDLS and CDR2 YYNGEE. The CDR3 loop reads CASSVVGEGAYNEQFF. CDR3 nucleotide sequence: TGTGCCAGCAGCGTAGTGGGGGAGGGGGCCTACAATGAGCAGTTCTTC.

This clonotype appeared a few times. The chain links TRBV5-1 to TRBJ2-1; TRBD1 matches 7 bases. This CDR3 contains 16 residues. Germline values: CDR1 SGHRS, CDR2 YFSETQ. V lost 0 bases, J lost 8 bases, and 11 bases stayed unmatched. The CDR3 loop is CASSLDRGTQMDEQFF. In DNA, the CDR3 is TGCGCCAGCAGCTTGGACAGGGGAACACAGATGGATGAGCAGTTCTTC.

This clonotype has only a few counts. The rearrangement uses TRBV20-1 and TRBJ1-2, with unresolved D. Between the trimmed V and J ends, which lost 0 bases and 9 bases, there was a span of 8 bases. Germline loops: CDR1 DFQATT, CDR2 SNEGSKA (reference sequence). This CDR3 spans 11 amino acids. The CDR3 reads CSARDWGSYTF. CDR3 coding DNA: TGCAGTGCTAGAGATTGGGGTAGCTACACCTTC.

This chain links TRBV10-3 with TRBJ2-1; D perhaps matches TRBD2 (5 bases). Germline-derived CDR1 and CDR2 are ENHRY and SYGVKD. The CDR3 extends over 17 amino acids. Trimming left V 2 bases short and J 9 bases short, with 23 bases between. CDR3 sequence: CAISEKASSGLEAEQFF. CDR3 DNA: TGTGCCATCAGTGAGAAGGCCTCCAGCGGCCTTGAAGCTGAGCAGTTCTTC.

The chain has TRBV6-1 and TRBJ1-2, with a weak D call TRBD1 (5 bases). CDR3 size: 16 residues. V lost 4 bases and J lost 4, with 19 bases in between. Germline lookup yields CDR1 MNHNS and CDR2 SASEGT. The CDR3: CASSGTGRTRAYGYTF. For the CDR3, the DNA is TGTGCCAGCAGTGGAACGGGACGGACAAGAGCCTATGGCTACACCTTC.

The chain joins TRBV2 to TRBJ2-5; possibly TRBD2 for D (6 bases). Germline CDR1 SNHLY, CDR2 FYNNEI. The CDR3 runs 13 residues. V lost 6 bases, J lost 5 bases, and 13 bases lay in between. The CDR3 here is CASRGLVQETQYF. The CDR3 DNA reads as TGTGCCAGCAGGGGACTTGTGCAGGAGACCCAGTACTTC.

The chain is built from TRBV29-1 and TRBJ2-7; perhaps TRBD2 as D (6 bases). Deletions cut 4 bases from V and 3 bases from J, with 13 bases between. The CDR3 consists of 13 residues. Germline CDR1 SQVTM, CDR2 ANQGSEA. The CDR3 DNA reads as TGCAGCGTTGTTGCTGGAGGGCTCTACGAGCAGTACTTC. It encodes CSVVAGGLYEQYF.

This rearrangement joins TRBV4-2 to TRBJ2-1; 11 bases are a match to TRBD2. The CDR3 is made up of 16 amino acids. V gave up 3 bases and J gave up 7 bases; unmatched junction bases: 8. Germline CDR1 LGHNA, CDR2 YNFKEQ. CDR3 nucleotide sequence: TGTGCCAGCAGCCATGTGACTAGCGGGGATGGGAATGAGCAGTTCTTC. Protein sequence: CASSHVTSGDGNEQFF.

The V call is TRBV5-1, the J call TRBJ2-3; D is perhaps TRBD2 (6 bases). V was clipped by 4 bases and J by 2 bases, with 17 bases between them. The CDR3 runs 16 residues. Germline V gene sequence: CDR1 SGHRS, CDR2 YFSETQ. The CDR3 sequence is CASSDGRGDTTDTQYF. The CDR3 DNA reads TGCGCCAGCAGCGACGGGCGGGGAGATACCACAGATACGCAGTATTTT.